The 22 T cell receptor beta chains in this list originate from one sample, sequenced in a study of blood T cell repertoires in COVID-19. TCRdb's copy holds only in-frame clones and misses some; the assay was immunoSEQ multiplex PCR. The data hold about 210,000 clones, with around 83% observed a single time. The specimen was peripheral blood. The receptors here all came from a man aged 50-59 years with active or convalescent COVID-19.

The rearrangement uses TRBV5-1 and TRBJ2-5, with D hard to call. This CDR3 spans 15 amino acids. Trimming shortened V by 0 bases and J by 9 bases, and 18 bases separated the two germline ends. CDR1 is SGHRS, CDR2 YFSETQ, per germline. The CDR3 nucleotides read TGCGCCAGCAGCTTGGTTTCGGGTATCAAGAGGTCCCAGTACTTC. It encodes CASSLVSGIKRSQYF.

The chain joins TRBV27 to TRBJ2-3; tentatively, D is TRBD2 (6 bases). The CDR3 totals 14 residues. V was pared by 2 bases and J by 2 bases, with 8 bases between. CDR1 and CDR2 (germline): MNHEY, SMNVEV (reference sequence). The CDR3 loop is CASSLRDSTDTQYF. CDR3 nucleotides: TGTGCCAGCAGTTTACGGGACTCCACAGATACGCAGTATTTT.

The CDR3 protein is CASSKGTGVVLNTEAFF. The CDR3, as DNA: TGTGCCAGCAGCAAAGGGACAGGGGTTGTGCTGAACACTGAAGCTTTCTTT. The gene calls are TRBV21-1 and TRBJ1-1; the D call of TRBD1 is as the table states it, not checked on the DNA. TRBV21-1 constitutes a pseudogene. The CDR3 extends over 17 amino acids.

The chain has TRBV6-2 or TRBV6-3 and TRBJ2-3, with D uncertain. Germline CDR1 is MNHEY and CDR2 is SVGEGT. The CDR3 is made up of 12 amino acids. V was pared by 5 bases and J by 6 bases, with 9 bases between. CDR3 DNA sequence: TGTGCCAGCAGTATTCTTCGGGATACGCAGTATTTT. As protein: CASSILRDTQYF.

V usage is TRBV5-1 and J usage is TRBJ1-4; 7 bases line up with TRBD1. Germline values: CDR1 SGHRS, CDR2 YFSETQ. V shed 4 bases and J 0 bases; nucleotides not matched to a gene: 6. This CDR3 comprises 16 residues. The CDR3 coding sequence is TGCGCCAGCAGCCCTGGACAGGCGTCAACTAATGAAAAACTGTTTTTT. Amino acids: CASSPGQASTNEKLFF. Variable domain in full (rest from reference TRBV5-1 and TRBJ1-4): KAGVTQTPRYLIKTRGQQVTLSCSPISGHRSVSWYQQTPGQGLQFLFEYFSETQRNKGNFPGRFSGRQFSNSRSEMNVSTLELGDSALYLCASSPGQASTNEKLFFGSGTQLSVL.

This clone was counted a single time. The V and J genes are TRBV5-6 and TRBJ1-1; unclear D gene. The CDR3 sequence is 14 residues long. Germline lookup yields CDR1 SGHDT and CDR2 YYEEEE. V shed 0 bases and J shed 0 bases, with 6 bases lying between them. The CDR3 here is CASSLVFVNTEAFF. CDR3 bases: TGTGCCAGCAGCTTGGTATTTGTGAACACTGAAGCTTTCTTT.

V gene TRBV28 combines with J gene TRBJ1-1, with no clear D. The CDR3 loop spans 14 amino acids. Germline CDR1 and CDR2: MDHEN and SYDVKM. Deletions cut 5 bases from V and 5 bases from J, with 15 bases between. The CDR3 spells CASSKVGRVTEAFF. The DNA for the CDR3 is TGTGCCAGCAGTAAAGTTGGGCGAGTGACTGAAGCTTTCTTT.

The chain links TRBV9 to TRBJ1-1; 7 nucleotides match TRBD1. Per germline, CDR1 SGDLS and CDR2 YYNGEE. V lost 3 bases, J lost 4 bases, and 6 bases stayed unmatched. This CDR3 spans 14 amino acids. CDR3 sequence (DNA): TGTGCCAGCAGCGCACGACAGGGTGCCACTGAAGCTTTCTTT. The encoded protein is CASSARQGATEAFF.

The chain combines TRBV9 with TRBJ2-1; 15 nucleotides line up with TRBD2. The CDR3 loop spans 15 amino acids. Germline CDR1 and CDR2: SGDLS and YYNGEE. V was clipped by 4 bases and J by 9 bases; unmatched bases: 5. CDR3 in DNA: TGTGCCAGCAGCCCGGGACTAGCGGGAGGTGGTGAGCAGTTCTTC. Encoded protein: CASSPGLAGGGEQFF.

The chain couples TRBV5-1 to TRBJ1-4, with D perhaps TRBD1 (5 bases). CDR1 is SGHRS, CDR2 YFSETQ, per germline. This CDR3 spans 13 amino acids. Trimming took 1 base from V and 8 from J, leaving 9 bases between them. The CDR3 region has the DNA TGCGCCAGCAGCTTGAGGGGTGGGGAAAAACTGTTTTTT. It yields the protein CASSLRGGEKLFF.

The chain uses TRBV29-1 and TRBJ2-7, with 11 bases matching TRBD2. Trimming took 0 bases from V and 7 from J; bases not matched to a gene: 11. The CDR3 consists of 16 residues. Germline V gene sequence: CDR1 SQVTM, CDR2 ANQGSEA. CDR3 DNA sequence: TGCAGCGTTGAAGAATGGGGGGCTAGCGGGAGGTGGGAGCAGTACTTC. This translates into CSVEEWGASGRWEQYF.

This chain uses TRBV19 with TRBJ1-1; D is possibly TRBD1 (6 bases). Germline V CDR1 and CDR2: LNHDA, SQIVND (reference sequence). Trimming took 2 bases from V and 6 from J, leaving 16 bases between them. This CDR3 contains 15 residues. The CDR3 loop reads CASSINAGASPEAFF. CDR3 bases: TGTGCCAGTAGTATAAATGCGGGGGCAAGCCCTGAAGCTTTCTTT.

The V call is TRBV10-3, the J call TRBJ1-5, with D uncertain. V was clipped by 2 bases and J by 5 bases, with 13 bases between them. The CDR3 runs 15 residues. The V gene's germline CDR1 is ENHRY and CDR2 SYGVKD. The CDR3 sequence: CAISEAGLRDQPQHF. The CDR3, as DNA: TGTGCCATCAGTGAGGCGGGGTTGAGGGATCAGCCCCAGCATTTT.

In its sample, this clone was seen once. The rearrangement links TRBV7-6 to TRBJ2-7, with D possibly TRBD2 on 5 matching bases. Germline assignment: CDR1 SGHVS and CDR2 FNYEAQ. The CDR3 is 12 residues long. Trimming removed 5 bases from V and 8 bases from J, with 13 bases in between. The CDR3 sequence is CASSQERSQQYF. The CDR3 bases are TGTGCCAGCAGCCAGGAGCGGAGCCAGCAGTACTTC.

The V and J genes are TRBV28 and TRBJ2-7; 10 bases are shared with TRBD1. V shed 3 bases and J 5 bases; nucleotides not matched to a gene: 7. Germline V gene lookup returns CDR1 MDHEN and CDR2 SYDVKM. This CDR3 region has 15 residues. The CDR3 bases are TGTGCCAGCAGTTTGTCCGGGACAGGGGTCCACGAGCAGTACTTC. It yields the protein CASSLSGTGVHEQYF. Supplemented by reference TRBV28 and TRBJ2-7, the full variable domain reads DVKVTQSSRYLVKRTGEKVFLECVQDMDHENMFWYRQDPGLGLRLIYFSYDVKMKEKGDIPEGYSVSREKKERFSLILESASTNQTSMYLCASSLSGTGVHEQYFGPGTRLTVT.

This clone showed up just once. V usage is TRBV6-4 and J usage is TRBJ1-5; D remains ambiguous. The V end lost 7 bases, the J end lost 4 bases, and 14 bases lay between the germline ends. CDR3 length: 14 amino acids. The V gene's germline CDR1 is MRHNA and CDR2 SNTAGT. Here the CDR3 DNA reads TGTGCCAGCATTCAGAGACATCTTAATCAGCCCCAGCATTTT. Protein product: CASIQRHLNQPQHF.

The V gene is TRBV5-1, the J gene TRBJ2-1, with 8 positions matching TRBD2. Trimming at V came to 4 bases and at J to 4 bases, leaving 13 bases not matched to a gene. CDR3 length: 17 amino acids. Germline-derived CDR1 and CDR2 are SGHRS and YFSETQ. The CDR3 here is CASSTEALAGSYNEQFF. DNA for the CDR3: TGCGCCAGCAGCACGGAGGCTCTAGCGGGTTCATACAATGAGCAGTTCTTC.

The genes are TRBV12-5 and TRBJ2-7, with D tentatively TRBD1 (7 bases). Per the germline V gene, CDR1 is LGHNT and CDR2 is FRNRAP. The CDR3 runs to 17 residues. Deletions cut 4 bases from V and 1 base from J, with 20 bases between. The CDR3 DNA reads TGTGCTAGTGGTTCGCCCCCCCCCAGGGGGGTTTCCTACGAGCAGTACTTC. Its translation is CASGSPPPRGVSYEQYF.

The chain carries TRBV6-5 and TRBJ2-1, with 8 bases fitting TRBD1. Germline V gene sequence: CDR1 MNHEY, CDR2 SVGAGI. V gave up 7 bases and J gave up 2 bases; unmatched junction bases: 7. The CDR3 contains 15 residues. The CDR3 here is CASTMNRGAYNEQFF. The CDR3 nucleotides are TGTGCCAGCACCATGAACAGGGGGGCCTACAATGAGCAGTTCTTC.

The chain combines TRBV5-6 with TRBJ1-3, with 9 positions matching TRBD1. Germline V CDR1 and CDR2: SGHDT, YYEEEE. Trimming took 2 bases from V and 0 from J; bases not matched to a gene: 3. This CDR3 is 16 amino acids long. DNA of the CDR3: TGTGCCAGCAGCTTAGAACAGGGGGCCTCTGGAAACACCATATATTTT. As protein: CASSLEQGASGNTIYF. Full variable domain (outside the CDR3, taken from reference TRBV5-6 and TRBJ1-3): DAGVTQSPTHLIKTRGQQVTLRCSPKSGHDTVSWYQQALGQGPQFIFQYYEEEERQRGNFPDRFSGHQFPNYSSELNVNALLLGDSALYLCASSLEQGASGNTIYFGEGSWLTVV.

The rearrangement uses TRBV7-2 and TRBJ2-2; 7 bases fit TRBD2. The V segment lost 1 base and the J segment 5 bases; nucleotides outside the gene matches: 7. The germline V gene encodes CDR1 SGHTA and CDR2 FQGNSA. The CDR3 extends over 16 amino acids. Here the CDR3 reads CASSLDAGVYTGELFF. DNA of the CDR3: TGTGCCAGCAGCTTAGACGCGGGGGTATATACCGGGGAGCTGTTTTTT.

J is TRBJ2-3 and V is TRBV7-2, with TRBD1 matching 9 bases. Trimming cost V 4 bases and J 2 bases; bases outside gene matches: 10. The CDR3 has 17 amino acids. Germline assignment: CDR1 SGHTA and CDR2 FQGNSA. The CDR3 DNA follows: TGTGCCAGCAGCTCCCGAGGGACAGGGTTAGTCACAGATACGCAGTATTTT. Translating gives CASSSRGTGLVTDTQYF. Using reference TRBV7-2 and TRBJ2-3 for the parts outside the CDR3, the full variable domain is GAGVSQSPSNKVTEKGKDVELRCDPISGHTALYWYRQSLGQGLEFLIYFQGNSAPDKSGLPSDRFSAERTGGSVSTLTIQRTQQEDSAVYLCASSSRGTGLVTDTQYFGPGTRLTVL.